The present TCR beta chain was sequenced within a study of Graves' ophthalmopathy and Graves' hyperthyroidism. Background on the study: Peripheral blood was gathered at first diagnosis, ahead of any treatment whatsoever.

Findings and caveats of the study: This model predicted ophthalmopathy progression (sensitivity around 71%, specificity 72.22%).

Germline-derived CDR1 and CDR2 are SGHTA and FQGNSA. J was trimmed by 4 bases and V by 2 bases; bases with no gene match: 14. The CDR3 extends over 17 amino acids. The TCR beta CDR3 regions underwent amplification from RNA transcripts. First-round RT-PCR employed HTBI primers, with a second-round multiplex PCR after it. TCRdb reanalysed the multiplex PCR reads using MiXCR and keeps one entry per CDR3 protein. The table has around 670,000 distinct CDR3 sequences, roughly 40% seen once. The sample holds a few counts of this clonotype. Its antigen remains unknown. The gene calls are TRBV7-2 and TRBJ2-7; TRBD2 matches 7 bases. The source is an adult man with Graves' ophthalmopathy. The sample taken for sequencing was peripheral blood. CDR3 nucleotides: TGTGCCAGCAGCTTACCTTCGGGGGGACCCAAGGCATACGAGCAGTACTTC. It encodes CASSLPSGGPKAYEQYF.